Following are 23 T cell receptor beta chains from one sample sequenced in a study of CD8 T cells in ankylosing spondylitis. TCRdb passed the 5' RACE reads through MiXCR, listing each CDR3 protein once. The table records 220,000 or so distinct CDR3 sequences, about 11% of them present only once. Sequencing was carried out using blood, either unsorted or a sorted T cell fraction (not recorded which). These receptors all stem from a male donor with ankylosing spondylitis or in good health (not recorded which).

A word on this clonotype: A clone one base away is much larger, so this may be a read error. The chain links TRBV12-3 or TRBV12-4 to TRBJ2-2; 7 bases agree with TRBD2. V lost 5 bases to trimming and J lost 3 bases; unmatched junction nucleotides: 9. The CDR3 consists of 16 residues. For the CDR3, the DNA is TGTGCCAGCAGTCTAACTACTAGCGTGGACACCGGGGAGCTGTTTTTT. It encodes CASSLTTSVDTGELFF.

This clonotype was observed many times. One junction end disagrees with the germline gene, perhaps due to a read error. This rearrangement joins TRBV28 to TRBJ2-3; 9 nucleotides align to TRBD1. This CDR3 is 14 amino acids long. CDR1 and CDR2 from the germline V gene are MDHEN and SYDVKM. The CDR3 bases are TGCGCCAGCAGCTTGGGACAGGGAGCAGATACGCAGTATTTT. Its translation is CASSLGQGADTQYF.

This clonotype was counted at least ten times. The chain is built from TRBV12-3 or TRBV12-4 and TRBJ2-7; 8 bases line up with TRBD1. The length of the CDR3 is 13 residues. Trimming took 1 base from V and 6 from J; bases not matched to a gene: 2. The CDR3 loop reads CASSLDTGGEQYF. The CDR3 nucleotides read TGTGCCAGCAGTTTAGACACAGGGGGCGAGCAGTACTTC.

This clonotype was detected many times. The chain uses TRBV2 and TRBJ2-7; TRBD1 matches at 10 bases. The J segment lost 1 base and the V segment lost 6 bases, leaving 9 bases of the junction unmatched. Germline V gene lookup returns CDR1 SNHLY and CDR2 FYNNEI. There are 16 residues in the CDR3. CDR3 DNA sequence: TGTGCCAGCAGCCGATTCGGACAGGGGGGATCCTACGAGCAGTACTTC. Translating it yields CASSRFGQGGSYEQYF.

The chain joins TRBV18 to TRBJ2-1, with D uncertain. V lost 1 base, J lost 0 bases, and 4 bases lay in between. There are 14 residues in the CDR3. Germline V CDR1 and CDR2: KGHSH, LQKENI. The DNA for the CDR3 is TGTGCCAGCTCACCACAGAGCTCCTACAATGAGCAGTTCTTC. Translating it yields CASSPQSSYNEQFF.

The chain couples TRBV20-1 to TRBJ1-4, with D unresolved. This CDR3 has 14 amino acids. Germline V gives CDR1 DFQATT, CDR2 SNEGSKA (reference sequence). The ends were cut back, 5 bases at V and 0 bases at J, with 10 bases in the middle. The CDR3 DNA follows: TGCAGTGCTTTGTATACCGCAACTAATGAAAAACTGTTTTTT. It codes for CSALYTATNEKLFF.

This clonotype was detected only a few times. The rearrangement joins TRBV6-1 to TRBJ1-5; maybe TRBD1 (5 bases). This CDR3 is 15 amino acids long. Trimming left V 4 bases short and J 0 bases short, with 10 bases between. Germline assignment: CDR1 MNHNS and CDR2 SASEGT. Written as DNA, the CDR3 is TGTGCCAGCAGTGGGGGGGACCATAGCAATCAGCCCCAGCATTTT. It yields the protein CASSGGDHSNQPQHF.

Many counts were recorded for this clonotype. The chain couples TRBV20-1 to TRBJ1-2, with a tentative D call TRBD1 (6 bases). The CDR3 has 12 residues. Germline assignment: CDR1 DFQATT and CDR2 SNEGSKA (reference sequence). Trimming removed 2 bases from V and 4 bases from J, with 8 bases in between. CDR3 sequence (DNA): TGCAGTGCTAGACTGGGGGCCTATGGCTACACCTTC. It yields the protein CSARLGAYGYTF.

In its sample, this clonotype was seen many times. CDR3 in DNA: TGTGCCAGCAGCTATCAACAGGGGGGAGACCAGTACTTC. Amino acids: CASSYQQGGDQYF. V is TRBV6-6 and J is TRBJ2-5; 8 nucleotides agree with TRBD1. Unmatched junction bases numbered 10, after V lost 6 bases and J lost 10 bases. Germline V gene data show CDR1 as MNHNY and CDR2 as SVGAGI (reference sequence). The CDR3 loop spans 13 amino acids.

This clonotype was counted at least ten times. V gene TRBV10-3 combines with J gene TRBJ1-5; D gene ambiguous. V was shortened by 0 bases and J by 7 bases, with 13 bases between the two germline ends. The CDR3 is 15 residues long. CDR1 is ENHRY, CDR2 SYGVKD, per germline. The CDR3 is CAISESGLPRQPQHF. DNA for the CDR3: TGTGCCATCAGTGAGTCTGGGCTTCCGAGGCAGCCCCAGCATTTT.

Points on this clonotype: This may be a read error: a much more frequent sequence differs by one nucleotide. This sequence joins TRBV29-1 and TRBJ2-3; D call uncertain. Germline-derived CDR1 and CDR2 are SQVTM and ANQGSEA. This CDR3 contains 13 residues. The germline V and J ends were trimmed by 2 bases and 2 bases, with 8 bases remaining between them. CDR3 nucleotides: TGCAGCGTTGAATTTCAAGACACAGATACGCAGTATTTT. Its protein is CSVEFQDTDTQYF.

This chain joins TRBV7-2 and TRBJ2-1; D unresolved. This CDR3 spans 13 amino acids. Germline lookup yields CDR1 SGHTA and CDR2 FQGNSA. The V gene lost 1 base and the J gene lost 5 bases, with 6 bases spanning the gap. CDR3 residues: CASSLGSDNEQFF. CDR3 nucleotides: TGTGCCAGCAGCTTAGGATCAGACAATGAGCAGTTCTTC.

This clonotype has at least ten counts. The V gene is TRBV15, the J gene TRBJ2-2; no clear D gene. The CDR3 sequence is 12 residues long. The V and J ends lost 5 bases and 3 bases respectively, with 4 bases between them. Per germline, CDR1 LNHNV and CDR2 YYDKDF (reference sequence). This chain's CDR3 is CATSGYTGELFF. The CDR3 DNA follows: TGTGCCACCAGCGGCTACACCGGGGAGCTGTTTTTT.

This clonotype was detected ten times or more. V gene TRBV5-1 combines with J gene TRBJ1-1; D perhaps matches TRBD1 (5 bases). The CDR3 contains 16 residues. CDR1 SGHRS and CDR2 YFSETQ come from the germline V gene. Trimming took off 7 bases at V and 5 bases at J, with 24 bases between the two ends. CDR3 in DNA: TGCGCCAGCTCGGAGGAGGGGAGGGGCAGAGGGACTGAAGCTTTCTTT. It specifies CASSEEGRGRGTEAFF.

Ten or more counts support this clonotype. The chain uses TRBV7-9 and TRBJ2-7; 9 bases match TRBD1. V trimming: 4 bases; J trimming: 7 bases; junction bases outside the gene matches: 11. The CDR3 contains 15 residues. Germline CDR1 reads SEHNR; CDR2 reads FQNEAQ (reference sequence). CDR3 sequence reads: CASSYQSGTGSEQYF. In nucleotides, the CDR3 is TGTGCCAGCAGCTACCAGAGCGGGACAGGGAGTGAGCAGTACTTC. The full variable domain, rest sourced from reference TRBV7-9 and TRBJ2-7, is DTGVSQNPRHKITKRGQNVTFRCDPISEHNRLYWYRQTLGQGPEFLTYFQNEAQLEKSRLLSDRFSAERPKGSFSTLEIQRTEQGDSAMYLCASSYQSGTGSEQYFGPGTRLTVT.

This clonotype has at least ten counts. The chain joins TRBV25-1 to TRBJ2-2, with 8 bases identical to TRBD2. This CDR3 has 16 amino acids. Germline V gives CDR1 MGHDK, CDR2 SYGVNS. The trim removed 6 bases at V and 0 bases at J, leaving 6 bases unmatched. This chain's CDR3 is CASRPAGASNTGELFF. The CDR3 DNA reads as TGTGCCAGCAGACCAGCGGGGGCGTCGAACACCGGGGAGCTGTTTTTT.

This clonotype was seen repeatedly, ten times or more. The V gene is TRBV29-1, the J gene TRBJ2-7; perhaps TRBD2 as D (5 bases). This CDR3 region has 12 residues. Per the germline V gene, CDR1 is SQVTM and CDR2 is ANQGSEA. Trimming shortened V by 8 bases and J by 1 base, and 12 bases separated the two germline ends. The CDR3 region is CSTTGDSYEQYF. CDR3 sequence (DNA): TGCAGCACCACCGGGGATTCCTACGAGCAGTACTTC.

This clonotype was counted many times. The chain recombines TRBV28 with TRBJ1-5, with a tentative D call TRBD1 (5 bases). Germline assignment: CDR1 MDHEN and CDR2 SYDVKM. CDR3 length: 14 residues. V gave up 6 bases and J gave up 6 bases, with 15 bases separating them. CDR3 sequence (DNA): TGTGCCAGCAGGGCCACGGGGGACGGTCAGCCCCAGCATTTT. Encoded protein: CASRATGDGQPQHF.

This clonotype was recorded many times. This chain connects TRBV5-1 to TRBJ2-1; the D gene is possibly TRBD2 (5 bases). In germline, CDR1 is SGHRS, CDR2 YFSETQ. The CDR3 totals 14 residues. V was clipped by 2 bases and J by 5 bases, with 11 bases between them. The CDR3 loop reads CASSFDGNDNEQFF. The CDR3 DNA is TGCGCCAGCAGCTTCGACGGGAACGACAATGAGCAGTTCTTC.

Details on this clonotype: A much bigger clone sits one base away, suggesting this may be a read error. The gene calls are TRBV5-1 and TRBJ1-2; D perhaps matches TRBD1 (5 bases). Germline values: CDR1 SGHRS, CDR2 YFSETQ. This CDR3 spans 13 amino acids. V shed 9 bases and J shed 8 bases, with 20 bases lying between them. CDR3 sequence reads: CAIRMGQEEGYTF. The DNA of the CDR3 is TGCGCCATCAGGATGGGGCAGGAGGAGGGCTACACCTTC. The entire variable domain, with the rest obtained from reference TRBV5-1 and TRBJ1-2, is as follows: KAGVTQTPRYLIKTRGQQVTLSCSPISGHRSVSWYQQTPGQGLQFLFEYFSETQRNKGNFPGRFSGRQFSNSRSEMNVSTLELGDSALYLCAIRMGQEEGYTFGSGTRLTVV.

This clonotype was observed many times. V is TRBV2 and J is TRBJ1-5; maybe TRBD1 (6 bases). CDR1 and CDR2 (germline): SNHLY, FYNNEI. The V gene lost 6 bases and the J gene lost 8 bases, with 14 bases spanning the gap. The CDR3 consists of 13 residues. The chain's CDR3 is CASRTQGMEPQHF. CDR3 sequence (DNA): TGTGCCAGCAGGACCCAGGGGATGGAGCCCCAGCATTTT. Together with reference TRBV2 and TRBJ1-5, the CDR3 gives the full variable domain: EPEVTQTPSHQVTQMGQEVILRCVPISNHLYFYWYRQILGQKVEFLVSFYNNEISEKSEIFDDQFSVERPDGSNFTLKIRSTKLEDSAMYFCASRTQGMEPQHFGDGTRLSIL.

This clonotype was detected ten times or more. The genes are TRBV12-3 or TRBV12-4 and TRBJ2-3, with TRBD2 identical over 9 bases. The V gene end was trimmed by 8 bases and the J gene end by 0 bases; junction bases not matched to a gene: 6. CDR3 size: 15 residues. Here the CDR3 reads CASEAGGLSTDTQYF. Written as DNA, the CDR3 is TGTGCCAGCGAGGCGGGGGGGCTTAGCACAGATACGCAGTATTTT.

Ten or more counts support this clonotype. This chain connects TRBV20-1 to TRBJ1-5; D is unresolved. V lost 0 bases and J 5 bases, leaving 8 bases between the germline ends. The CDR3 consists of 13 residues. Germline-derived CDR1 and CDR2 are DFQATT and SNEGSKA (reference sequence). In DNA form, the CDR3 reads TGCAGTGCTAGAGATGTGCCGGATCAGCCCCAGCATTTT. Translation: CSARDVPDQPQHF.